Here is one T cell receptor beta chain with its context. The antigen is undetermined. With 5 bases clipped from V and 7 bases from J, the junction kept 14 bases outside the gene matches. The length of the CDR3 is 15 residues. Germline loops: CDR1 MNHNY, CDR2 SVGAGI (reference sequence). The sample originates from a study of cytomegalovirus exposure and HLA in healthy donors. In the study overall: An early release of data contained roughly 90 million unique TCRs, which came from HLA-typed donors. Study conclusions and caveats: With further analysis later on, most CMV-associated TCR beta chains appeared HLA-restricted. The study listed around 150 cytomegalovirus-associated TCR beta chains.

The primer mix had 60 Vbeta and 13 Jbeta primers. The assay was immunoSEQ multiplex PCR, and TCRdb's table has in-frame clones only and misses some. The sample has 150,000 to 200,000 clones, around 82% seen once; the top ten hold 0.2% to 0.3%. This sequence joins TRBV6-6 and TRBJ2-7; TRBD2 matches 7 bases. The sample comprised PBMCs. The receptor's source is a boy aged 5 to 17 in good health and CMV-seronegative. CDR3 residues: CASSPRGEGRGEQYF. CDR3 sequence (DNA): TGTGCCAGCAGTCCACGGGGGGAGGGGAGAGGGGAGCAGTACTTC.